These 9 T cell receptor beta chains were sequenced from one sample in a study of shared clonotypes between healthy human individuals (dated by TCRdb to the early 2020s). For the CD8 naive samples, CD45RO-negative cells were positively selected for CCR7, yielding a CD45RA+CCR7+ population from which TemRA cells were excluded. Preparation of the library involved the immunoSEQ multiplex PCR assay. The source is immuneACCESS, and TCRdb retained only in-frame sequences with V and J called. Part of the clones is not carried over; for the studies checked, unresolved V genes explain less than half of this, and the remainder is unexplained. The sample data list 1.5 million to 2.5 million clones, and about 94% of these were observed just once. Of the sample, around 1.2% is held by the ten largest clones. The sample taken for sequencing was naive CD8+ T cells sorted from blood. Read against the paper, the sample's cell subset or site label means: CD45RA+CCR7+. These TCRs come from a man in his late teens or twenties in good health.

The genes are TRBV9 and TRBJ1-2, with D perhaps matching TRBD1 (5 bases). The CDR3 extends over 18 amino acids. The V and J ends lost 0 bases and 2 bases respectively, with 20 bases between them. Germline CDR1 and CDR2: SGDLS and YYNGEE. The CDR3 is CASSVGASGAGRNYGYTF. CDR3 nucleotides: TGTGCCAGCAGCGTAGGAGCTTCTGGGGCAGGGCGCAACTATGGCTACACCTTC.

The CDR3 region is CASSIPTGGAHYGYTF. The CDR3 DNA sequence: TGTGCCAGCAGCATACCGACAGGGGGCGCCCACTATGGCTACACCTTC. V gene TRBV7-9 combines with J gene TRBJ1-2, with 10 bases matching TRBD1. Germline CDR1 and CDR2: SEHNR and FQNEAQ (reference sequence). This CDR3 comprises 16 residues. With V trimmed by 5 bases and J by 3 bases, 9 bases remained unmatched.

This sequence joins TRBV19 and TRBJ2-1; possibly TRBD1 or TRBD2 for D (5 bases each). The ends were cut back, 3 bases at V and 4 bases at J, with 13 bases in the middle. The CDR3 spans 15 residues. Germline V gene lookup returns CDR1 LNHDA and CDR2 SQIVND (reference sequence). The CDR3 is CASSIGTNYYNEQFF. The CDR3 nucleotides read TGTGCCAGTAGTATCGGGACCAATTATTACAATGAGCAGTTCTTC.

On this clone: Other DNA variants within this sample encode the same CDR3. The chain combines TRBV28 with TRBJ1-1; D remains unclear. Per germline, CDR1 MDHEN and CDR2 SYDVKM. The CDR3 length is 13 residues. V was cut by 5 bases and J by 0 bases, with 7 bases left in between. CDR3 nucleotides: TGTGCCAGCAGTCAAGGATTGAACACTGAAGCTTTCTTT. As protein: CASSQGLNTEAFF.

The CDR3 protein is CASSAQGISYEQYF. The CDR3 region has the DNA TGTGCCAGCAGCGCCCAGGGGATCTCCTACGAGCAGTACTTC. The chain is built from TRBV9 and TRBJ2-7; TRBD1 might be the D (6 bases). Germline V gene data show CDR1 as SGDLS and CDR2 as YYNGEE. This CDR3 has 14 amino acids. Trimming removed 3 bases from V and 0 bases from J, with 10 bases in between.

The chain couples TRBV6-1 to TRBJ2-3, with D unclear. From germline, CDR1 is MNHNS and CDR2 SASEGT. Between the trimmed V and J ends, which lost 0 bases and 4 bases, there was a span of 8 bases. The CDR3 consists of 14 residues. Here the CDR3 reads CASSEAALADTQYF. The CDR3 DNA follows: TGTGCCAGCAGTGAAGCAGCTCTCGCAGATACGCAGTATTTT.

Notes on this clone: The same CDR3 also results from other DNA sequences found in this sample. The chain has TRBV11-2 and TRBJ2-7; 9 bases agree with TRBD1. CDR3 length: 14 amino acids. Trimming at V came to 5 bases and at J to 4 bases, leaving 6 bases not matched to a gene. CDR1 is SGHAT, CDR2 FQNNGV, per germline. CDR3 nucleotide sequence: TGTGCCAGCAGCCCCAGGGACAGGGAATACGAGCAGTACTTC. Translated: CASSPRDREYEQYF.

The V call is TRBV6-6, the J call TRBJ2-7; TRBD2 matches at 9 bases. Germline V gene data show CDR1 as MNHNY and CDR2 as SVGAGI (reference sequence). Trimming took 7 bases from V and 5 from J; bases not matched to a gene: 6. The CDR3 loop spans 13 amino acids. The CDR3 DNA reads as TGTGCCAGCACCGGCGGACTAGCGAACGAGCAGTACTTC. Protein: CASTGGLANEQYF.

This sequence joins TRBV9 and TRBJ2-3; D ambiguous. Germline values: CDR1 SGDLS, CDR2 YYNGEE. The CDR3 extends over 14 amino acids. Trimming removed 3 bases at V and 6 bases at J, with 14 bases between. CDR3 amino acids: CASSDSVTGDTQYF. The CDR3 nucleotides read TGTGCCAGCAGCGACTCGGTTACCGGGGATACGCAGTATTTT. Looking up the rest from reference TRBV9 and TRBJ2-3 gives the full variable domain: DSGVTQTPKHLITATGQRVTLRCSPRSGDLSVYWYQQSLDQGLQFLIQYYNGEERAKGNILERFSAQQFPDLHSELNLSSLELGDSALYFCASSDSVTGDTQYFGPGTRLTVL.